This is a list of T cell receptor beta chains from one sample in a study of blood T cell repertoires in COVID-19. Method: immunoSEQ multiplex PCR; TCRdb's copy keeps in-frame clones and lacks some. Among 200,000 to 300,000 clones listed, around four fifths were seen once. The sample taken for sequencing was peripheral blood. These receptors all stem from a man aged 55 to 69 with acute or convalescent COVID-19. CDR3s include the opening cysteine and the closing phenylalanine or tryptophan. The D gene is left open where the match is weak. Clone size is stated in some rows and not others, as once, few, many or a class when expanded.

-	TRBV5-1	TRBJ1-1	-	TGCGCCAGCAGCTTGGCCTCAGGGCACGACACTGAAGCTTTCTTT	CASSLASGHDTEAFF
TRBD1	TRBV29-1	TRBJ2-5	-	TGCAGCGTGGTGTATGAGCAAGACAGGGTCCAAGAGACCCAGTACTTC	CSVVYEQDRVQETQYF
TRBD2	TRBV14	TRBJ2-5	-	TGTGCCAGCAGCCTGGGACTAGCTGACCAAGAGACCCAGTACTTC	CASSLGLADQETQYF
-	TRBV6-5	TRBJ2-3	once	TGTGCCAGCAGCAACGCAGCCAGGGGTACGCAGTATTTT	CASSNAARGTQYF
TRBD2	TRBV4-1	TRBJ2-7	few	TGCGCCAGCAGCCTCAGGACTAGCGGGAGGGTGGACTCCTACGAGCAGTACTTC	CASSLRTSGRVDSYEQYF
-	TRBV11-3	TRBJ2-1	-	TGTGCCAGCAGCCCCGGTTGGGCGTCCTCCTACAATGAGCAGTTCTTC	CASSPGWASSYNEQFF
-	TRBV6-5	TRBJ2-3	-	TGTGCCAGCAGGGTTTCCAGGGTTATCACAGATACGCAGTATTTT	CASRVSRVITDTQYF
-	TRBV19	TRBJ1-6	-	TGTGCCACTACGCACCGGGACTCAAGCTCCTATAATTCACCCCTCCACTTT	CATTHRDSSSYNSPLHF
-	TRBV6-5	TRBJ1-6	-	TGTGCCAGCCTGACAGATTCACCCCTCCACTTT	CASLTDSPLHF
TRBD1	TRBV29-1	TRBJ1-4	-	TGCAGCCCTGCGTCGGACAGGGGGCCAGGCGGTAATGAAAAACTGTTTTTT	CSPASDRGPGGNEKLFF
-	TRBV7-5	TRBJ2-5	once	TGTGCCAGAAGCTTAGAGGGTAGCGGGGGGCCAAGGGTCCCCCAAGAGACCCAGTACTTC	CARSLEGSGGPRVPQETQYF
TRBD1	TRBV19	TRBJ1-1	-	TGTGCCAGTAGGTATCAGGGGGAAGGGGCTGAAGCTTTCTTT	CASRYQGEGAEAFF
-	TRBV6-2/TRBV6-3	TRBJ2-1	few	TGTGCCAGCAGTACCATGGGGGGTGGGCAGTTCTTC	CASSTMGGGQFF
TRBD2	TRBV7-9	TRBJ2-1	-	TGTGCCAGCAGCTCCTCGCTAGCGGGAGCTCGGAATGAGCAGTTCTTC	CASSSSLAGARNEQFF
TRBD2	TRBV9	TRBJ2-4	-	TGTGCCAGCAACCCCGGGACTAGCGTGCTGGACCCTACCAAAAACATTCAGTACTTC	CASNPGTSVLDPTKNIQYF
-	TRBV11-2	TRBJ2-2	-	TGTGCCAGCAGCTTAGGGGGCTTAAGCGCCGGGGAGCTGTTTTTT	CASSLGGLSAGELFF
-	TRBV11-2	TRBJ1-2	-	TGTGCCAGCAGCTTACCCGGGAGCTATGGCTACACCTTC	CASSLPGSYGYTF
-	TRBV5-1	TRBJ2-7	-	TGCGCCAGCAGTCAGCGGGTTCCCTCTTACGAGCAGTACTTC	CASSQRVPSYEQYF
-	TRBV12-3/TRBV12-4	TRBJ1-1	-	TGTGCCAGCAGTTTGCTGAGGGACACTGAAGCTTTCTTT	CASSLLRDTEAFF
-	TRBV5-1	TRBJ1-5	-	TGCGCCAGCAGCTTTAATAGCAATCAGCCCCAGCATTTT	CASSFNSNQPQHF
TRBD2	TRBV7-6	TRBJ2-7	-	TGTGCCAGCAGCTCCCAGACTAGCGGGGGTTCCTACGAGCAGTACTTC	CASSSQTSGGSYEQYF
TRBD1	TRBV30	TRBJ2-4	-	TGTGCCTGGAGTGGGCAGGGGGTGGGGGCCAAAAACATTCAGTACTTC	CAWSGQGVGAKNIQYF
-	TRBV5-8	TRBJ1-2	few	TGTGCCAGCAGCTTGGCTCGTCGTCCTGGCTACACCTTC	CASSLARRPGYTF
TRBD1	TRBV5-1	TRBJ1-2	once	TGCGCCAGCAGCTTGGGGGCAGGGGGAAACTATGGCTACACCTTC	CASSLGAGGNYGYTF
-	TRBV19	TRBJ1-1	-	TGTGCCAGCAAGGACAGCATGAACACTGAAGCTTTCTTT	CASKDSMNTEAFF
-	TRBV10-1	TRBJ1-4	-	TGCGCCAGCAGCTCCACCCACAGGGTTGAAAAACTGTTTTTT	CASSSTHRVEKLFF
-	TRBV28	TRBJ1-3	-	TGTGCCAGCAGTTTAGGTCAGACACATAGCACCATATATTTT	CASSLGQTHSTIYF
-	TRBV7-2	TRBJ2-7	-	TGTGCCAGCTCGACAGCTTACGAGCAGTACTTC	CASSTAYEQYF
-	TRBV3-1/TRBV3-2	TRBJ2-1	-	TGTGCCAGCAGCCAACTGGCGGGGGAGCAGTTCTTC	CASSQLAGEQFF
TRBD1	TRBV19	TRBJ1-1	-	TGTGCCAGTAGTATAGATCGATCCGGGACAGGGCGCCTTGTGGACACTGAAGCTTTCTTT	CASSIDRSGTGRLVDTEAFF
TRBD2	TRBV7-8	TRBJ2-5	-	TGTGCCAGCAGCTTCTCAGTGGGTCTAGCGGGAGTTTGGCAAGAGACCCAGTACTTC	CASSFSVGLAGVWQETQYF